Below, one TCR beta chain is given with its context. The data stem from a study of blood T cell repertoires in COVID-19. Method: immunoSEQ multiplex PCR; TCRdb's copy keeps in-frame clones and lacks some. The sample gives about 160,000 clones, 79% of which show up once; around 8% is in the top ten. CDR3 size: 13 residues. Germline V gene data show CDR1 as SGHTA and CDR2 as FQGTGA. V was trimmed by 5 bases and J by 7 bases, leaving 12 bases between them. The receptor's source is a woman aged 55 to 70 with COVID-19, enrolled during active disease. The rearrangement links TRBV7-3 to TRBJ2-1; D not certain. The sequenced sample was peripheral blood. The CDR3 DNA follows: TGTGCCAGCAGCCCCTCGGTGGAGAATGAGCAGTTCTTC. Protein: CASSPSVENEQFF.